The clone carrying this T cell receptor (beta chain) was found many times. Unique molecular identifiers were built into the TCRbeta library. TCRdb used MiXCR to reprocess the PCR reads, holding one entry per CDR3 protein. The table shows more than 500,000 distinct CDR3 sequences, with roughly an eighth occurring only once. The V gene lost 3 bases and the J gene lost 1 base, with 16 bases spanning the gap. The CDR3 is 17 amino acids. This sample is drawn from a study of T-cell reconstitution after alpha-beta-depleted transplantation in children. This material consisted of PBMCs, mostly from graft donor cells, taken 180 days after TCRalphabeta/CD19-depleted stem cell transplant. The TCR comes from a female patient younger than 10 who had a stem cell transplant for aplastic anemia, so the T cells may come from the graft donor. The chain carries TRBV12-3 or TRBV12-4 and TRBJ2-4; possible D gene TRBD2, 5 bases. CDR3 loop: CASSFFPGGLAKNIQYF. The CDR3 region has the DNA TGTGCCAGCAGTTTTTTTCCGGGCGGGCTCGCCAAAAACATTCAGTACTTC.